This T cell receptor beta chain was sequenced for a study of beta chain features in type 1 diabetes. Study-wide findings and caveats: Among patients, naive, central memory and Treg TCRB repertoires appeared more similar than among healthy donors.

V gave up 7 bases and J gave up 7 bases, with 14 bases separating them. CDR3 length equals 12 residues. The germline CDR1 and CDR2 sequences are MDHEN and SYDVKM. Sequenced material consisted of expressed TCRB transcripts (all of the isolated RNA was reverse transcribed). Sequencing of naive, central memory and regulatory T cell samples gave an average of roughly 3.5 million reads. Assay used: immunoSEQ multiplex PCR; TCRdb lists only in-frame clones, some missing. This sample yields fewer than 400,000 clones, of which less than 10% are seen a single time; 0.44% belongs to the top ten. In its sample, this clone was seen a few times. Antigen specificity is unknown.

The sample taken for sequencing was central memory CD4+ T cells from blood. The rearrangement links TRBV28 to TRBJ2-7; no definite D call. The sequence was obtained from a woman aged 18-35 years in good health. DNA for the CDR3: TGTGCCAGCAATACCCAGGCTCTTGAGCAGTACTTC. Amino acid sequence: CASNTQALEQYF. Full variable domain (outside the CDR3, taken from reference TRBV28 and TRBJ2-7): DVKVTQSSRYLVKRTGEKVFLECVQDMDHENMFWYRQDPGLGLRLIYFSYDVKMKEKGDIPEGYSVSREKKERFSLILESASTNQTSMYLCASNTQALEQYFGPGTRLTVT.